Sequencing of this T cell receptor (beta chain) was carried out in a study of Ad26.COV2.S vaccination and SARS-CoV-2 variants. The CDR3 is 15 amino acids. The V gene lost 5 bases and the J gene lost 0 bases, with 12 bases spanning the gap. Germline CDR1 and CDR2: MNHNY and SVGAGI (reference sequence). This table comes from immunoSEQ multiplex PCR, and its TCRdb copy is limited to in-frame clones, with some not included. The sample has about 680,000 clones, roughly 90% seen once. This sample's treatment: roughly 19 received Ad26.COV2.S at low or high dose, single or two shots; about 5 received placebo; per-sample allocation not given. Each sample was drawn 63 days after the first injection (of vaccine or placebo). Donation was by an adult aged 18-55 years who was in Boston. Wuhan-strain spike was delivered by a replication-incompetent Ad26 vector.

V usage is TRBV6-6 and J usage is TRBJ2-3; D ambiguous. This clonotype originated in a person between 18 and 60 years old who received the Ad26.COV2.S COVID-19 vaccine or a placebo. The source material was peripheral blood, sampled in a trial of Ad26.COV2.S vaccine versus placebo. The CDR3 DNA reads as TGTGCCAGCAGTCAGCACAGTTCTAGCACAGATACGCAGTATTTT. This sequence encodes CASSQHSSSTDTQYF.